The next 11 T cell receptor beta chains were all read from a single sample in a study of regulatory T cells in long-lasting Graves disease. Specified time point: newly diagnosed GD, antithyroid drugs for less than 3 months. The TCR library was made from RNA that had been extracted from PBMCs in TRIzol. Construction of the TCR beta libraries employed iRepertoire HTBI primers in conjunction with Arm-PCR of CDR3 regions. In TCRdb, the multiplex PCR reads were re-called with MiXCR into one record per CDR3 protein. The sample has 360,000 or so distinct CDR3 sequences; roughly 12% are singletons. A further study also used this sample, focusing on T cells in Graves' hyperthyroidism and ophthalmopathy.

Sequences were derived from peripheral blood mononuclear cells (PBMCs), sampled at new diagnosis, from a patient treated with antithyroid drugs. The receptor source for this set is a woman in her late teens or twenties with Graves disease.

In this sample, this clonotype turned up many times. This chain connects TRBV7-9 to TRBJ2-1, with 9 positions matching TRBD1. The CDR3 spans 16 residues. V lost 5 bases and J lost 6; bases outside the gene matches: 11. Per germline, CDR1 SEHNR and CDR2 FQNEAQ (reference sequence). As DNA, the CDR3 is TGTGCCAGCAGCCATTCCGGGACAGGGCCTCCCAATGAGCAGTTCTTC. Protein sequence: CASSHSGTGPPNEQFF.

The rearrangement links TRBV12-3 or TRBV12-4 to TRBJ2-7; perhaps TRBD2 as D (7 bases). The CDR3 runs 13 residues. The V gene lost 11 bases and the J gene lost 7 bases, with 21 bases spanning the gap. The CDR3 coding sequence is TGTGCCCCCCCGCCGGGGGGCCGGGGGGAGCAGTACTTC. It codes for CAPPPGGRGEQYF.

This chain links TRBV13 with TRBJ2-1; weak D call: TRBD2 (6 bases). The CDR3 spans 16 residues. Germline V gene data show CDR1 as PRHDT and CDR2 as FYEKMQ (reference sequence). V was cut by 1 base and J by 4 bases, with 14 bases left in between. The CDR3 spells CASSLVGWGTYNEQFF. CDR3 coding DNA: TGTGCCAGCAGCTTAGTGGGCTGGGGGACTTACAATGAGCAGTTCTTC.

This clonotype has ten or more counts. The rearrangement links TRBV7-2 to TRBJ1-1; TRBD1 agrees at 9 bases. Germline V gives CDR1 SGHTA, CDR2 FQGNSA. V shed 0 bases and J 3 bases; nucleotides not matched to a gene: 2. The CDR3 runs to 15 residues. The CDR3 spells CASSLAGQGYTEAFF. CDR3 nucleotide sequence: TGTGCCAGCAGCTTAGCGGGACAGGGCTACACTGAAGCTTTCTTT.

There are many counts of this clonotype. This chain connects TRBV7-9 to TRBJ2-3, with D perhaps TRBD2 (6 bases). This CDR3 region has 14 residues. Germline CDR1 and CDR2: SEHNR and FQNEAQ (reference sequence). Trimming left V 4 bases short and J 5 bases short, with 13 bases between. CDR3 in amino acids: CASSWRAWEDTQYF. The CDR3 DNA reads as TGTGCCAGCAGCTGGAGGGCCTGGGAAGATACGCAGTATTTT.

This clonotype was recorded at least ten times. This chain joins TRBV2 and TRBJ1-1; 8 bases map to TRBD1. The CDR3 contains 13 residues. Trimming cost V 6 bases and J 10 bases; bases outside gene matches: 10. Germline CDR1 and CDR2: SNHLY and FYNNEI. CDR3 sequence: CASRDDRGDRAFF. CDR3 nucleotides: TGTGCCAGCAGGGATGACAGGGGTGACAGAGCTTTCTTT. Variable domain in full (rest from reference TRBV2 and TRBJ1-1): EPEVTQTPSHQVTQMGQEVILRCVPISNHLYFYWYRQILGQKVEFLVSFYNNEISEKSEIFDDQFSVERPDGSNFTLKIRSTKLEDSAMYFCASRDDRGDRAFFGQGTRLTVV.

There are many counts of this clonotype. This sequence joins TRBV27 and TRBJ2-3, with 11 positions matching TRBD2. Germline-derived CDR1 and CDR2 are MNHEY and SMNVEV (reference sequence). Germline trimming cut 6 bases from V and 5 bases from J; bases unmatched to any gene: 4. The CDR3 length is 14 residues. In DNA form, the CDR3 reads TGTGCCAGCAGGAAGACTAGCGGGATAGATACGCAGTATTTT. Its translation: CASRKTSGIDTQYF.

This clonotype occurred many times. The V gene is TRBV27, the J gene TRBJ2-3; a weak D match, TRBD2 (6 bases). The germline CDR1 and CDR2 sequences are MNHEY and SMNVEV (reference sequence). The CDR3 contains 15 residues. The V and J ends lost 3 bases and 4 bases respectively, with 14 bases between them. CDR3 nucleotides: TGTGCCAGCAGTTTCTTACCTAGGGAGGCAGATACGCAGTATTTT. This encodes CASSFLPREADTQYF.

The J gene is TRBJ1-2, the V gene TRBV4-2; 7 positions match TRBD1. CDR3 length equals 17 residues. With V trimmed by 1 base and J by 4 bases, 12 bases remained unmatched. Germline CDR1 reads LGHNA; CDR2 reads YNFKEQ. CDR3 in amino acids: CASSQVRGPGTAYGYTF. The CDR3 bases are TGTGCCAGCAGCCAAGTCCGGGGACCTGGGACAGCCTATGGCTACACCTTC.

The sample holds many counts of this clonotype. V gene TRBV24-1 combines with J gene TRBJ2-7; D is unclear. Trimming removed 9 bases at V and 2 bases at J, with 16 bases between. Germline values: CDR1 KGHDR, CDR2 SFDVKD. The length of the CDR3 is 14 residues. The CDR3 region has the DNA TGTGCCACCCTAAAAGAAGTTAATCCCTACGAGCAGTACGTC. It encodes CATLKEVNPYEQYV.

This clonotype turned up a few times. This rearrangement joins TRBV9 to TRBJ2-1; TRBD2 matches 7 bases. Germline V gives CDR1 SGDLS, CDR2 YYNGEE. The CDR3 consists of 15 residues. V lost 1 base to trimming and J lost 0 bases; unmatched junction nucleotides: 1. The CDR3, as DNA: TGTGCCAGCAGCGTACTAGCGGCCTCCTACAATGAGCAGTTCTTC. Translating gives CASSVLAASYNEQFF.